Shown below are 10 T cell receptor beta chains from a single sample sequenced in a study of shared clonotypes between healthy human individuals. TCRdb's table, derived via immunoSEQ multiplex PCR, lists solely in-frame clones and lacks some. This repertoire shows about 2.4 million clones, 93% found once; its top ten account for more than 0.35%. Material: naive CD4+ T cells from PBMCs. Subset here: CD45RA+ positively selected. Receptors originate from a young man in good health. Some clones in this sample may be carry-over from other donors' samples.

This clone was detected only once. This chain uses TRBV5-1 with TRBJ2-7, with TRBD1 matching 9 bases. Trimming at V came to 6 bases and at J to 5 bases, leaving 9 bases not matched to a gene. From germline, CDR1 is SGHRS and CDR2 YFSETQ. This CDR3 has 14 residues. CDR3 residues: CASKNGTGPHEQYF. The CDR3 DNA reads TGCGCCAGCAAAAACGGGACAGGGCCGCACGAGCAGTACTTC.

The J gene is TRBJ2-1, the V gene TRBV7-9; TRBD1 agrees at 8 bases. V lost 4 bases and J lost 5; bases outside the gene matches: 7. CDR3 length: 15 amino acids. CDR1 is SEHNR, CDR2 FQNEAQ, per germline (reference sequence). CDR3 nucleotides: TGTGCCAGCAGCTCCGGACAGGGTCCAAACAATGAGCAGTTCTTC. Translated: CASSSGQGPNNEQFF.

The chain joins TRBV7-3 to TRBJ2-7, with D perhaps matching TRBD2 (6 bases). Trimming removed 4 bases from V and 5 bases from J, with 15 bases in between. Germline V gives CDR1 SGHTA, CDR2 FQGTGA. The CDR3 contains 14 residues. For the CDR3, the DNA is TGTGCCAGCAGCTCTTCGGGAGATTCCCACGAGCAGTACTTC. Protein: CASSSSGDSHEQYF.

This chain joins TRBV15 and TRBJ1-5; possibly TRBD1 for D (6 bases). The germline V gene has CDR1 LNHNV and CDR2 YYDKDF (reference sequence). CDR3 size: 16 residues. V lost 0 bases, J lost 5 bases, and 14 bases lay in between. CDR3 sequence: CATSREPGAIYQPQHF. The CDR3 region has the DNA TGTGCCACCAGCAGAGAGCCAGGGGCCATCTATCAGCCCCAGCATTTT. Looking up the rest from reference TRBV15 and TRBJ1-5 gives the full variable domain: DAMVIQNPRYQVTQFGKPVTLSCSQTLNHNVMYWYQQKSSQAPKLLFHYYDKDFNNEADTPDNFQSRRPNTSFCFLDIRSPGLGDTAMYLCATSREPGAIYQPQHFGDGTRLSIL.

CDR3 DNA: TGTGCCAGCTCATATAGCTCCTATAATTCACCCCTCCACTTT. Its translation is CASSYSSYNSPLHF. The chain combines TRBV18 with TRBJ1-6; D not resolved. The V end lost 5 bases, the J end lost 0 bases, and 5 bases lay between the germline ends. CDR1 and CDR2 (germline): KGHSH, LQKENI. This CDR3 is built from 14 residues. The full variable domain, with the rest looked up from reference TRBV18 and TRBJ1-6, is NAGVMQNPRHLVRRRGQEARLRCSPMKGHSHVYWYRQLPEEGLKFMVYLQKENIIDESGMPKERFSAEFPKEGPSILRIQQVVRGDSAAYFCASSYSSYNSPLHFGNGTRLTVT.

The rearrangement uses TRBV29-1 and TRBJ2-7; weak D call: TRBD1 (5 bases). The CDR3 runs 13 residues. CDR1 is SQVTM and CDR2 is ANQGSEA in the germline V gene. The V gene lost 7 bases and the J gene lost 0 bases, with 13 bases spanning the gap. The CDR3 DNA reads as TGCAGCGCGGTCCAGGGTAGCTCCTACGAGCAGTACTTC. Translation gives CSAVQGSSYEQYF.

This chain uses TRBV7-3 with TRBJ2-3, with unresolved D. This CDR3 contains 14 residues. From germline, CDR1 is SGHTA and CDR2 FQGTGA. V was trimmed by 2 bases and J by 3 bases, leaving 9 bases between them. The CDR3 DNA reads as TGTGCCAGCAGCTTACAGGTTGCGACAGATACGCAGTATTTT. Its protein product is CASSLQVATDTQYF.

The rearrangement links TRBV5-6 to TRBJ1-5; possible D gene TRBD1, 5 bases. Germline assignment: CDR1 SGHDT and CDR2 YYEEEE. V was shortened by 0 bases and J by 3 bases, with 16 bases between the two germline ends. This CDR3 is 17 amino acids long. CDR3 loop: CASSLGSGGSFNQPQHF. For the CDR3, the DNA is TGTGCCAGCAGCTTGGGAAGTGGGGGGTCGTTCAATCAGCCCCAGCATTTT.

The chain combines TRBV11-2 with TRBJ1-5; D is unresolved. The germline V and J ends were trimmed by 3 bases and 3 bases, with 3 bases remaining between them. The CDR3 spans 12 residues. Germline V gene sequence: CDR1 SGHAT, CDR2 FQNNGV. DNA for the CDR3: TGTGCCAGCAGCTTGACCAATCAGCCCCAGCATTTT. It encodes CASSLTNQPQHF.

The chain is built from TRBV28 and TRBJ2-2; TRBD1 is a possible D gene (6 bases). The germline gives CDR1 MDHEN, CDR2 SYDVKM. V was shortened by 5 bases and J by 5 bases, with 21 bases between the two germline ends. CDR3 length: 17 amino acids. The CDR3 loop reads CASSIKQGQPGTGELFF. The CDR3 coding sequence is TGTGCCAGCAGTATCAAACAGGGTCAACCGGGAACCGGGGAGCTGTTTTTT.